The 20 T cell receptor beta chains below were found in one sample sequenced in a study of shared clonotypes between healthy human individuals (dated by TCRdb to 2019 to 2021). Library preparation employed the immunoSEQ multiplex PCR assay. The immuneACCESS repertoire file appears here via TCRdb, limited to in-frame rearrangements. These files lack a portion of the clones; in checked studies, under half of the deficit traces to unresolved V genes, and the cause of the others is not known. The sample yields around 2.1 million clones; 85% to 95% were counted once. The top ten constitute more than 1.5% of the sample. CD8 naive samples were CD45RO-negative cells positively selected for CCR7, giving a CD45RA+CCR7+ population that excluded TemRA cells. The sample consisted of naive CD8+ T cells from PBMCs. The cell subset or site label, read with the paper, signifies: CD45RA+CCR7+. The source is a man younger than 35 in good health. Some clones in this sample may be carry-over from other donors' samples.

The chain joins TRBV5-4 to TRBJ1-3; perhaps TRBD1 as D (5 bases). The V end lost 4 bases, the J end lost 3 bases, and 14 bases lay between the germline ends. Germline V gene data show CDR1 as SGHNT and CDR2 as YYREEE (reference sequence). This CDR3 region has 15 residues. Here the CDR3 reads CASSVVQGSGNTIYF. The CDR3 DNA is TGTGCCAGCAGCGTTGTTCAGGGCAGTGGAAACACCATATATTTT.

V and J are TRBV5-4 and TRBJ2-7, with D unclear. V lost 3 bases, J lost 0 bases, and 7 bases lay in between. Germline assignment: CDR1 SGHNT and CDR2 YYREEE (reference sequence). CDR3 length: 13 amino acids. The CDR3 DNA is TGTGCCAGCAGCTCCGACCCCTCCTACGAGCAGTACTTC. Translating it yields CASSSDPSYEQYF. The variable domain in full, completed from reference TRBV5-4 and TRBJ2-7, reads ETGVTQSPTHLIKTRGQQVTLRCSSQSGHNTVSWYQQALGQGPQFIFQYYREEENGRGNFPPRFSGLQFPNYSSELNVNALELDDSALYLCASSSDPSYEQYFGPGTRLTVT.

About this clone itself: The junction departs from germline at one end; a sequencing error may be responsible. Other DNA sequences in the same sample also yield this CDR3. The V call is TRBV28, the J call TRBJ2-7; D remains ambiguous. Germline lookup yields CDR1 MDHEN and CDR2 SYDVKM. The CDR3 runs 13 residues. DNA of the CDR3: TGTGCCAGTAGTTGGGCCGGTTCCTACGAGCAGTACTTC. It codes for CASSWAGSYEQYF.

CDR3: CASSGGSFYEQYF. DNA for the CDR3: TGTGCCAGCAGCGGCGGGAGTTTCTACGAGCAGTACTTC. The chain uses TRBV9 and TRBJ2-7, with 7 bases matching TRBD2. V dropped 3 bases and J dropped 3; count of bases not matched to a gene: 3. CDR1 SGDLS and CDR2 YYNGEE come from the germline V gene. The CDR3 consists of 13 residues.

Only one count was recorded for this clone. The chain uses TRBV28 and TRBJ2-5, with TRBD1 matching over 8 bases. The CDR3 extends over 17 amino acids. V lost 6 bases and J lost 1; bases outside the gene matches: 13. Germline V CDR1 and CDR2: MDHEN, SYDVKM. This chain's CDR3 is CASRRGPGTGAQETQYF. CDR3 nucleotides: TGTGCCAGCAGGCGGGGCCCCGGGACAGGAGCCCAAGAGACCCAGTACTTC.

The rearrangement joins TRBV19 to TRBJ1-4; the D gene is possibly TRBD1 (5 bases). There are 18 residues in the CDR3. The germline V gene has CDR1 LNHDA and CDR2 SQIVND (reference sequence). Trimming stripped 4 bases from V and 0 bases from J, with 18 bases between. DNA of the CDR3: TGTGCCAGTAGTACCCGAGCATGGGGGGGGGCAACTAATGAAAAACTGTTTTTT. Protein sequence: CASSTRAWGGATNEKLFF.

The chain links TRBV5-1 to TRBJ2-1; 9 positions match TRBD1. Germline V CDR1 and CDR2: SGHRS, YFSETQ. The CDR3 covers 16 residues. With 0 bases clipped from V and 0 bases from J, the junction kept 1 base outside the gene matches. The CDR3 is CASSLDRGPSYNEQFF. In nucleotides, the CDR3 is TGCGCCAGCAGCTTGGACAGGGGGCCCTCCTACAATGAGCAGTTCTTC.

V is TRBV9 and J is TRBJ2-3; TRBD1 matches at 9 bases. The V and J ends lost 2 bases and 2 bases, in that order; junction bases with no gene match: 3. Germline CDR1 is SGDLS and CDR2 is YYNGEE. The CDR3 has 15 amino acids. This CDR3 is CASSVDRGNTDTQYF. DNA for the CDR3: TGTGCCAGCAGCGTGGACAGGGGCAACACAGATACGCAGTATTTT.

The gene calls are TRBV25-1 and TRBJ1-3; D is undetermined. Trimming pared 2 bases from V and 0 bases from J, leaving 8 bases between. Germline V gene data show CDR1 as MGHDK and CDR2 as SYGVNS. The CDR3 runs to 15 residues. The CDR3 region has the DNA TGTGCCAGCAGTGAACGGCTGACCTCTGGAAACACCATATATTTT. As protein: CASSERLTSGNTIYF.

The rearrangement uses TRBV6-6 and TRBJ2-2; 8 nucleotides align to TRBD1. V gave up 3 bases and J gave up 6 bases; unmatched junction bases: 3. The length of the CDR3 is 14 residues. Germline values: CDR1 MNHNY, CDR2 SVGAGI (reference sequence). The CDR3 reads CASSYDRGAGELFF. CDR3 in DNA: TGTGCCAGCAGTTATGACAGGGGAGCCGGGGAGCTGTTTTTT.

The rearrangement joins TRBV28 to TRBJ2-5, with TRBD2 matching over 8 bases. J was trimmed by 2 bases and V by 8 bases; bases with no gene match: 10. Germline CDR1 reads MDHEN; CDR2 reads SYDVKM. There are 15 residues in the CDR3. Here the CDR3 DNA reads TGTGCCAGCCGCCCCAGGGTAGCGGGACAAGAGACCCAGTACTTC. Translation gives CASRPRVAGQETQYF.

This chain links TRBV4-3 with TRBJ2-2; unclear D gene. V was clipped by 2 bases and J by 1 base, with 11 bases between them. CDR1 and CDR2 (germline): LGHNA, YSLEER. The length of the CDR3 is 16 residues. This chain's CDR3 is CASSQSVSWNTGELFF. The CDR3, as DNA: TGCGCCAGCAGCCAATCAGTGAGCTGGAACACCGGGGAGCTGTTTTTT.

V usage is TRBV7-9 and J usage is TRBJ1-2; no clear D gene. Germline CDR1 and CDR2: SEHNR and FQNEAQ (reference sequence). The CDR3 is 11 amino acids. The V and J ends lost 8 bases and 4 bases respectively, with 8 bases between them. CDR3 DNA: TGTGCCAGCGAAGGAAGCTATGGCTACACCTTC. This codes for CASEGSYGYTF.

The chain is built from TRBV5-1 and TRBJ2-2; 7 nucleotides agree with TRBD1. J lost 1 base, V lost 2 bases, and 5 bases had no gene match. The CDR3 is 16 amino acids. The V gene's germline CDR1 is SGHRS and CDR2 YFSETQ. The CDR3 spells CASSFRDRRNTGELFF. CDR3 DNA sequence: TGCGCCAGCAGCTTCCGGGACAGAAGGAACACCGGGGAGCTGTTTTTT.

The chain links TRBV27 to TRBJ2-7; 10 bases map to TRBD2. This CDR3 is built from 18 residues. Losses at the gene ends were 6 bases for V and 0 bases for J; bases not matched to a gene: 14. Germline V CDR1 and CDR2: MNHEY, SMNVEV (reference sequence). The DNA of the CDR3 is TGTGCCAGCAGCCACCTAGTTTCTAGCGGGAGTCCCTCCTACGAGCAGTACTTC. This codes for CASSHLVSSGSPSYEQYF.

The J gene is TRBJ2-7, the V gene TRBV9; 9 bases match TRBD2. The V and J ends lost 4 bases and 1 base, in that order; junction bases with no gene match: 9. CDR3 size: 16 residues. Germline loops: CDR1 SGDLS, CDR2 YYNGEE. The CDR3, as DNA: TGTGCCAGCAGCCCCTCGAGACTAGCGGCTTCCTACGAGCAGTACTTC. Residues: CASSPSRLAASYEQYF.

The J gene is TRBJ2-7, the V gene TRBV25-1, with D possibly TRBD2 on 6 matching bases. Germline V gene lookup returns CDR1 MGHDK and CDR2 SYGVNS. V shed 3 bases and J shed 6 bases, with 15 bases lying between them. The CDR3 spans 14 residues. CDR3: CASSDGGLASEQYF. Written as DNA, the CDR3 is TGTGCCAGCAGTGACGGTGGGCTAGCGAGCGAGCAGTACTTC.

Remarks on this clone: This sample includes further DNA sequences coding for the same CDR3. The chain joins TRBV27 to TRBJ2-3, with D unclear. Trimming stripped 0 bases from V and 4 bases from J, with 5 bases between. CDR1 and CDR2 from the germline V gene are MNHEY and SMNVEV (reference sequence). This CDR3 has 13 residues. For the CDR3, the DNA is TGTGCCAGCAGTTTATCAAGCCCAGATACGCAGTATTTT. Translation: CASSLSSPDTQYF.

The chain carries TRBV7-9 and TRBJ2-5; no firm D call. This CDR3 spans 12 amino acids. CDR1 and CDR2 (germline): SEHNR, FQNEAQ (reference sequence). Trimming removed 7 bases from V and 4 bases from J, with 10 bases in between. CDR3 residues: CASTWGLETQYF. CDR3 coding DNA: TGTGCCAGCACCTGGGGTCTAGAGACCCAGTACTTC.

The chain recombines TRBV7-9 with TRBJ2-3, with a possible D match to TRBD2 (6 bases). This CDR3 contains 16 residues. The germline CDR1 and CDR2 sequences are SEHNR and FQNEAQ (reference sequence). Deletions cut 5 bases from V and 1 base from J, with 16 bases between. The CDR3 reads CASSPSWGEGTDTQYF. The CDR3 bases are TGTGCCAGCAGCCCCTCGTGGGGGGAAGGCACAGATACGCAGTATTTT.